This passage covers 21 T cell receptor beta chains from one sample sequenced in a study of OX40 agonist ivuxolimab in advanced cancers. Method: immunoSEQ multiplex PCR; TCRdb's copy keeps in-frame clones and lacks some. Here the sample spans fewer than 60,000 clones, approximately 80% being singletons. The sequences come from CD4+ or CD8+ T cells sorted from blood, collected in a trial of the OX40 agonist ivuxolimab. The origin of the receptors is an adult with an advanced solid tumor such as melanoma, head and neck, liver or kidney cancer.

In DNA, the CDR3 is TGTGCCAGCAGCGGAGCCACTGAAGCTTTCTTT. Translation: CASSGATEAFF. The V call is TRBV9, the J call TRBJ1-1; no definite D call. The CDR3 totals 11 residues. V was pared by 3 bases and J by 4 bases, with 4 bases between. The germline gives CDR1 SGDLS, CDR2 YYNGEE. Variable domain in full (rest from reference TRBV9 and TRBJ1-1): DSGVTQTPKHLITATGQRVTLRCSPRSGDLSVYWYQQSLDQGLQFLIQYYNGEERAKGNILERFSAQQFPDLHSELNLSSLELGDSALYFCASSGATEAFFGQGTRLTVV.

The chain recombines TRBV5-1 with TRBJ2-7; 7 bases are a match to TRBD1. This CDR3 contains 19 residues. The V and J ends lost 1 base and 2 bases, in that order; junction bases with no gene match: 18. The germline V gene has CDR1 SGHRS and CDR2 YFSETQ. CDR3 region: CASSLRVTGNDRNPYEQYF. CDR3 nucleotides: TGCGCCAGCAGCTTGAGGGTGACAGGGAACGATCGAAATCCCTACGAGCAGTACTTC.

This clone was found once. The chain is built from TRBV5-1 and TRBJ2-7; the D call may be TRBD1 or TRBD2 (6 bases each). In germline, CDR1 is SGHRS, CDR2 YFSETQ. CDR3 length: 16 residues. V was shortened by 2 bases and J by 2 bases, with 17 bases between the two germline ends. The CDR3, as DNA: TGCGCCAGCAGCTTCGACGGGGGCGCAAGAGCCTACGAGCAGTACTTC. It is translated as CASSFDGGARAYEQYF.

This chain connects TRBV2 to TRBJ2-4; 9 bases fit TRBD2. Germline CDR1 and CDR2: SNHLY and FYNNEI. The CDR3 has 14 amino acids. Losses at the gene ends were 2 bases for V and 15 bases for J; bases not matched to a gene: 11. The CDR3 is CASSEKSGGPFAYF. For the CDR3, the DNA is TGTGCCAGCAGTGAAAAGAGCGGGGGGCCGTTCGCGTACTTC.

The V gene is TRBV10-1, the J gene TRBJ2-1, with 10 bases that match TRBD2. The ends lost 6 bases at V and 4 bases at J; junction bases unmatched: 3. The CDR3 totals 14 residues. Germline V gene sequence: CDR1 WNHNN, CDR2 SYGVQD (reference sequence). CDR3 nucleotide sequence: TGCGCCAGCAGCAGCGGGGGGGCGTACAATGAGCAGTTCTTC. As protein: CASSSGGAYNEQFF.

The chain combines TRBV20-1 with TRBJ1-2; maybe TRBD1 (6 bases). In germline, CDR1 is DFQATT, CDR2 SNEGSKA (reference sequence). CDR3 length equals 11 residues. The V end lost 0 bases, the J end lost 14 bases, and 13 bases lay between the germline ends. The CDR3 coding sequence is TGCAGTGCTAGAGACAGGGGCCAAATAACCTTC. This gives the protein CSARDRGQITF.

The chain combines TRBV6-5 with TRBJ1-2, with D possibly matching TRBD1 (6 bases). This CDR3 spans 14 amino acids. Germline CDR1 is MNHEY and CDR2 is SVGAGI. The ends were cut back, 6 bases at V and 4 bases at J, with 15 bases in the middle. CDR3 nucleotides: TGTGCCAGCAGCTACAGGGAGGGATCCTATGGCTACACCTTC. Protein: CASSYREGSYGYTF.

The gene calls are TRBV27 and TRBJ2-7; D is unclear. This CDR3 region has 12 residues. V lost 2 bases, J lost 1 base, and 3 bases lay in between. Germline V gene sequence: CDR1 MNHEY, CDR2 SMNVEV (reference sequence). CDR3 residues: CASSLNSYEQYF. CDR3 DNA: TGTGCCAGCAGTTTAAATTCCTACGAGCAGTACTTC.

This chain uses TRBV6-5 with TRBJ2-1, with 13 bases matching TRBD2. The trim removed 6 bases at V and 6 bases at J, leaving 5 bases unmatched. Germline CDR1 and CDR2: MNHEY and SVGAGI. The CDR3 is made up of 15 amino acids. The CDR3 protein is CASSKLAGGLNEQFF. Here the CDR3 DNA reads TGTGCCAGCAGCAAACTAGCGGGAGGGCTCAATGAGCAGTTCTTC.

J is TRBJ2-3 and V is TRBV2; 9 bases match TRBD2. Trimming took 7 bases from V and 2 from J; bases not matched to a gene: 4. The CDR3 length is 14 residues. Germline loops: CDR1 SNHLY, CDR2 FYNNEI. CDR3 sequence: CASMAGGATDTQYF. The CDR3 coding sequence is TGTGCCAGCATGGCGGGGGGGGCCACAGATACGCAGTATTTT.

The chain combines TRBV5-1 with TRBJ2-5; TRBD1 agrees at 9 bases. Trimming at V came to 3 bases and at J to 3 bases, leaving 15 bases not matched to a gene. This CDR3 has 18 amino acids. Germline V gives CDR1 SGHRS, CDR2 YFSETQ. CDR3 region: CASSYASPGTGLEETQYF. The CDR3 region has the DNA TGCGCCAGCAGCTATGCTTCTCCCGGGACAGGGCTGGAAGAGACCCAGTACTTC.

The chain employs TRBV5-4 and TRBJ1-1; TRBD1 might be the D (6 bases). Germline CDR1 SGHNT, CDR2 YYREEE (reference sequence). The CDR3 loop spans 13 amino acids. Trimming removed 5 bases at V and 5 bases at J, with 13 bases between. CDR3 region: CASRGALVTEAFF. In DNA form, the CDR3 reads TGTGCCAGCAGGGGGGCCTTGGTGACTGAAGCTTTCTTT.

The rearrangement links TRBV5-1 to TRBJ1-5, with D perhaps matching TRBD1 (5 bases). Trimming took 2 bases from V and 11 from J, leaving 14 bases between them. The V gene's germline CDR1 is SGHRS and CDR2 YFSETQ. CDR3 length: 13 residues. In DNA form, the CDR3 reads TGCGCCAGCAGCTTCGGAGAGGGGCAGACCCAGCATTTT. It translates to CASSFGEGQTQHF. The variable domain in full, completed from reference TRBV5-1 and TRBJ1-5, reads KAGVTQTPRYLIKTRGQQVTLSCSPISGHRSVSWYQQTPGQGLQFLFEYFSETQRNKGNFPGRFSGRQFSNSRSEMNVSTLELGDSALYLCASSFGEGQTQHFGDGTRLSIL.

This clone was seen a single time. The chain employs TRBV7-2 and TRBJ2-2; 7 bases align to TRBD2. CDR3 length: 16 amino acids. Germline lookup yields CDR1 SGHTA and CDR2 FQGNSA. With V trimmed by 5 bases and J by 4 bases, 10 bases remained unmatched. CDR3 residues: CASSPRLAVITGELFF. The CDR3 coding sequence is TGTGCCAGCAGCCCTAGGCTAGCGGTCATCACCGGGGAGCTGTTTTTT.

The chain links TRBV11-2 to TRBJ2-5; TRBD1 might be the D (6 bases). Germline loops: CDR1 SGHAT, CDR2 FQNNGV. CDR3 length: 15 residues. With 1 base removed from V and 4 bases from J, the gap between germline ends came to 13 bases. In DNA, the CDR3 is TGTGCCAGCAGCTTAGGGACAATAGGGGGAGAGACCCAGTACTTC. Residues: CASSLGTIGGETQYF.

V usage is TRBV19 and J usage is TRBJ2-1, with D tentatively TRBD1 or TRBD2 (5 bases each). CDR1 LNHDA and CDR2 SQIVND come from the germline V gene (reference sequence). The CDR3 length is 14 residues. V was trimmed by 3 bases and J by 6 bases, leaving 12 bases between them. For the CDR3, the DNA is TGTGCCAGTAGTATTGGGGACGGATTCAATGAGCAGTTCTTC. Encoded protein: CASSIGDGFNEQFF.

J is TRBJ2-3 and V is TRBV7-6; D uncertain. Germline V gene lookup returns CDR1 SGHVS and CDR2 FNYEAQ. The CDR3 extends over 14 amino acids. The V gene lost 5 bases and the J gene lost 2 bases, with 11 bases spanning the gap. The CDR3 here is CASSPRYTTDTQYF. The DNA of the CDR3 is TGTGCCAGCAGCCCCCGATATACCACAGATACGCAGTATTTT.

This clone appeared once. V usage is TRBV5-1 and J usage is TRBJ2-2; 8 bases map to TRBD1. Germline CDR1 reads SGHRS; CDR2 reads YFSETQ. This CDR3 region has 15 residues. With 6 bases clipped from V and 3 bases from J, the junction kept 7 bases outside the gene matches. CDR3 residues: CASKLDREYTGELFF. The CDR3 DNA reads as TGCGCCAGCAAGCTGGACAGGGAGTACACCGGGGAGCTGTTTTTT.

The chain employs TRBV28 and TRBJ2-5, with a tentative D call TRBD1 (5 bases). The V gene lost 3 bases and the J gene lost 7 bases, with 12 bases spanning the gap. In germline, CDR1 is MDHEN, CDR2 SYDVKM. CDR3 size: 13 residues. As DNA, the CDR3 is TGTGCCAGCAGTTTTGCCGCCCAGGGGACCCAGTACTTC. It specifies CASSFAAQGTQYF.

The chain has TRBV19 and TRBJ2-5, with D hard to call. The CDR3 contains 13 residues. From germline, CDR1 is LNHDA and CDR2 SQIVND (reference sequence). The V and J ends lost 4 bases and 5 bases respectively, with 11 bases between them. The DNA of the CDR3 is TGTGCCAGTAGTAATACTCAAGGGGAGACCCAGTACTTC. Amino acids: CASSNTQGETQYF.

A few counts support this clone. At one end the junction does not follow the germline gene, possibly because of a read error. For the CDR3, the DNA is TGTGCCAGCAGCCAAGATTACGGGGGGATAAGACACTTC. Protein: CASSQDYGGIRHF. The chain links TRBV4-2 to TRBJ2-5, with 7 bases lining up with TRBD2. The CDR3 has 13 amino acids. Germline V lookup: CDR1 LGHNA, CDR2 YNFKEQ.